This entry lists 19 T cell receptor beta chains sequenced from one sample in a study of spatial heterogeneity in lung cancer. Time point reported: sample taken at primary tumor resection. Whole RNA, which was extracted from tumor, nontumor lung tissue or frozen PBMC, was sequenced without any cell sorting. Each CDR3 protein is one row after TCRdb ran MiXCR on the 5' RACE reads. Here the sample spans about 44,000 distinct CDR3 sequences, roughly 13% being singletons. This specimen consisted of PBMCs, obtained at surgery. The receptors were gathered from a male donor with early-stage non-small cell lung cancer.

This clonotype was detected ten times or more. This chain links TRBV28 with TRBJ2-2; TRBD2 agrees at 9 bases. The CDR3 spans 15 residues. V trimming: 4 bases; J trimming: 1 base; junction bases outside the gene matches: 1. Germline V gives CDR1 MDHEN, CDR2 SYDVKM. The CDR3 DNA reads TGTGCCAGCAGTTCGACTAGCGGGAACACCGGGGAGCTGTTTTTT. Its translation is CASSSTSGNTGELFF.

This clonotype was counted between two and nine times. The CDR3 loop reads CASSLAGESSYGYTF. The CDR3 bases are TGCGCCAGCAGCTTGGCCGGGGAGAGCAGCTATGGCTACACCTTC. The chain uses TRBV5-1 and TRBJ1-2; no reliable D call. CDR1 and CDR2 (germline): SGHRS, YFSETQ. The V and J ends lost 0 bases and 4 bases respectively, with 13 bases between them. This CDR3 is 15 amino acids long.

The chain couples TRBV6-1 to TRBJ2-5, with TRBD2 identical over 13 bases. V shed 2 bases and J 5 bases; nucleotides not matched to a gene: 5. The germline gives CDR1 MNHNS, CDR2 SASEGT. The CDR3 extends over 16 amino acids. CDR3 coding DNA: TGTGCCAGCAGTGAACTCGGACTAGCGGGAGTTGAGACCCAGTACTTC. This codes for CASSELGLAGVETQYF.

The chain couples TRBV28 to TRBJ1-2, with TRBD1 as a possible D gene (5 bases). Trimming cost V 5 bases and J 2 bases, with 9 bases left between them. The CDR3 is 13 residues long. CDR1 is MDHEN, CDR2 SYDVKM, per germline. CDR3 loop: CASSPGRNYGYTF. The CDR3 bases are TGTGCCAGCAGTCCGGGACGGAACTATGGCTACACCTTC.

The V gene is TRBV29-1, the J gene TRBJ2-3; D assignment may be TRBD1 or TRBD2 (5 bases each). The CDR3 sequence is 13 residues long. CDR1 is SQVTM and CDR2 is ANQGSEA in the germline V gene. Trimming took 1 base from V and 4 from J, leaving 9 bases between them. This chain's CDR3 is CSVEGVGADTQYF. The CDR3 bases are TGCAGCGTTGAAGGTGTGGGGGCAGATACGCAGTATTTT.

This clonotype was detected many times. The rearrangement joins TRBV7-2 to TRBJ2-3; D is possibly TRBD2 (7 bases). V gave up 2 bases and J gave up 6 bases, with 12 bases separating them. Germline lookup yields CDR1 SGHTA and CDR2 FQGNSA. The CDR3 has 14 amino acids. CDR3 coding DNA: TGTGCCAGCAGCTTACGGGGGGCTTGGGATACGCAGTATTTT. Protein sequence: CASSLRGAWDTQYF.

There are many counts of this clonotype. The chain combines TRBV20-1 with TRBJ1-4, with 8 bases aligning to TRBD1. The CDR3 totals 14 residues. Germline values: CDR1 DFQATT, CDR2 SNEGSKA (reference sequence). V gave up 1 base and J gave up 8 bases; unmatched junction bases: 6. The CDR3 DNA is TGCAGTGCTAGAGGACAGGGGAATAGCGAAAAACTGTTTTTT. This translates into CSARGQGNSEKLFF.

This clonotype has only a few counts. This chain uses TRBV3-1 with TRBJ2-2, with D perhaps matching TRBD1 or TRBD2 (5 bases each). V was trimmed by 7 bases and J by 6 bases, leaving 21 bases between them. CDR3 length equals 16 residues. In germline, CDR1 is LGHDT, CDR2 YNNKEL (reference sequence). CDR3 nucleotides: TGTGCCAGCACCCCGGCCGACCTGAGGGGTGCCGGGGAGCTGTTTTTT. Translation gives CASTPADLRGAGELFF.

Many counts were recorded for this clonotype. The V call is TRBV5-1, the J call TRBJ1-2, with no clear D. V was trimmed by 3 bases and J by 2 bases, leaving 8 bases between them. Germline assignment: CDR1 SGHRS and CDR2 YFSETQ. CDR3 length equals 13 residues. Here the CDR3 DNA reads TGCGCCAGCAGCTCTGACGTAAACTATGGCTACACCTTC. Translated: CASSSDVNYGYTF.

In this sample, this clonotype turned up a few times. This sequence joins TRBV6-2 or TRBV6-3 and TRBJ2-1; the match to TRBD2 covers 7 bases. Trimming took 2 bases from V and 7 from J; bases not matched to a gene: 8. CDR1 and CDR2 (germline): MNHEY, SVGEGT. This CDR3 is built from 15 residues. The CDR3 region has the DNA TGTGCCAGCAGTTACCCCTCGGGGGAGGGGAATGAGCAGTTCTTC. Its protein is CASSYPSGEGNEQFF.

The J gene is TRBJ1-1, the V gene TRBV7-9; a possible D gene is TRBD1 (5 bases). Germline V CDR1 and CDR2: SEHNR, FQNEAQ (reference sequence). This CDR3 is built from 14 residues. DNA for the CDR3: TGTGCGGGGCAAGTGATGCTAATGAACACTGAAGCTTTCTTT. Translated: CAGQVMLMNTEAFF.

The V gene is TRBV18, the J gene TRBJ1-1; D call uncertain. V dropped 3 bases and J dropped 3 bases, with 17 bases sitting between them. CDR1 and CDR2 (germline): KGHSH, LQKENI. The CDR3 runs 16 residues. The CDR3 sequence is CASSPLLLEADTEAFF. For the CDR3, the DNA is TGTGCCAGCTCACCCCTTCTTCTTGAGGCGGACACTGAAGCTTTCTTT. The whole variable domain, filled in from reference TRBV18 and TRBJ1-1, reads NAGVMQNPRHLVRRRGQEARLRCSPMKGHSHVYWYRQLPEEGLKFMVYLQKENIIDESGMPKERFSAEFPKEGPSILRIQQVVRGDSAAYFCASSPLLLEADTEAFFGQGTRLTVV.

For this clonotype: Mismatch with germline at one junction end may stem from a read error. The V call is TRBV28, the J call TRBJ2-7; tentatively, D is TRBD2 (7 bases). This CDR3 comprises 13 residues. Germline V gene data show CDR1 as MDHEN and CDR2 as SYDVKM. The CDR3 spells CTSHEGGAYEQYF. CDR3 bases: TGTACCAGCCATGAAGGGGGGGCATACGAGCAGTACTTC.

Only a few counts were recorded for this clonotype. DNA for the CDR3: TGCAGCGTTGCTTGGCAGGGGGCGCAGTCCGAGCAGTACTTC. It translates to CSVAWQGAQSEQYF. The chain employs TRBV29-1 and TRBJ2-7; 8 nucleotides line up with TRBD1. This CDR3 is 14 amino acids long. V was clipped by 4 bases and J by 6 bases; unmatched bases: 11. Germline V lookup: CDR1 SQVTM, CDR2 ANQGSEA.

This clonotype was counted between two and nine times. This sequence joins TRBV29-1 and TRBJ1-5, with 10 bases matching TRBD1. Germline CDR1 SQVTM, CDR2 ANQGSEA. There are 13 residues in the CDR3. V gave up 4 bases and J gave up 7 bases; unmatched junction bases: 4. The CDR3 DNA reads as TGCAGCGTTGGAGGACAGGGGGGACAGCCCCAGCATTTT. The encoded protein is CSVGGQGGQPQHF.

The chain uses TRBV6-6 and TRBJ2-7; possibly TRBD1 for D (5 bases). This CDR3 contains 11 residues. CDR1 and CDR2 (germline): MNHNY, SVGAGI (reference sequence). Trimming took 10 bases from V and 2 from J, leaving 9 bases between them. CDR3 in DNA: TGTGCCAACAAAGGGGCCTACGAGCAGTACTTC. Its translation is CANKGAYEQYF.

This sequence joins TRBV20-1 and TRBJ1-4; weak D call: TRBD1 (6 bases). The germline gives CDR1 DFQATT, CDR2 SNEGSKA (reference sequence). Trimming stripped 6 bases from V and 7 bases from J, with 21 bases between. The CDR3 runs 15 residues. The CDR3 nucleotides are TGCAGTGCGGGACCCACGGGGGGGCGAATTGAAAAACTGTTTTTT. Translation: CSAGPTGGRIEKLFF.

For this clonotype: This clone may be a read error of a much larger clone one base away. The CDR3 region is CSALYRTGASLFSYTF. The CDR3 nucleotides are TGCAGTGCCCTATACAGGACAGGGGCGAGTTTATTTAGCTACACCTTC. This chain uses TRBV20-1 with TRBJ1-2, with 9 nucleotides matching TRBD1. Germline values: CDR1 DFQATT, CDR2 SNEGSKA (reference sequence). The CDR3 sequence is 16 residues long. Germline trimming cut 6 bases from V and 9 bases from J; bases unmatched to any gene: 20.

This clonotype appeared a few times. The DNA of the CDR3 is TGCAGTGCCTACATCGGGGAGGGCCACAATGAGCAGTTCTTC. It specifies CSAYIGEGHNEQFF. The chain uses TRBV20-1 and TRBJ2-1; 7 nucleotides match TRBD2. This CDR3 has 14 amino acids. Trimming at V came to 6 bases and at J to 5 bases, leaving 10 bases not matched to a gene. Germline CDR1 reads DFQATT; CDR2 reads SNEGSKA (reference sequence).